Given below is one TCR beta chain in context. Its specificity is unknown. One end of the junction varies from germline; a read error may be responsible. Template switching (which added a universal primer site) was used, and cDNA carried unique molecular identifiers. Each CDR3 protein is one row after TCRdb ran MiXCR on the 5' RACE reads. There are 1.5 million to 2 million distinct CDR3 sequences in the sample; about 32% occur only once, and about 0.3% lies in the top ten. In germline, CDR1 is SGDLS, CDR2 YYNGEE. This CDR3 is 12 amino acids long. This sample stems from a study of identical twins. Study-wide results and caveats: Because invariant MAIT and iNKT cells could be present, zero-insertion analyses could be partly confounded.

The sequenced material came from cord blood. The chain carries TRBV9 and TRBJ2-3; D gene unclear. The TCR was taken from a newborn girl in good health. CDR3 nucleotides: TGTGCCGGCAGCGTAGCCAGGGATACGCAGTATTTT. Translated: CAGSVARDTQYF.